Listed below are T cell receptor beta chains from one sample, sequenced in a study of response to subunit inactivated influenza vaccine. TCRdb redid the calling of the RT-PCR reads with MiXCR, one entry per CDR3 protein. There are more than 450,000 distinct CDR3 sequences in the sample; over 9.5% occur only once, and roughly a tenth lies in the top ten. Source: PBMCs from blood, taken on the day of vaccination. Receptors were obtained from a man aged 45 to 65 who received an inactivated influenza vaccine. CDR3s include the opening cysteine and the closing phenylalanine or tryptophan. Each record gives: clone size, V gene, D gene, J gene, CDR3 DNA, CDR3 protein. The D gene is left open where the match is weak. Clone size, where shown, is once, few, many, or a class for clones that have expanded.

clone size: NA
V gene: TRBV6-5
D gene: NA
J gene: TRBJ1-1
CDR3 DNA: TGTGCCAGCAGTTACTGGGGATTTCGGAACACTGAAGCTTTCTTT
CDR3 protein: CASSYWGFRNTEAFF

clone size: few
V gene: TRBV11-2
D gene: TRBD2
J gene: TRBJ2-7
CDR3 DNA: TGTGCCAGCAGCTTAATTGTGAGGACTAGCGGGAGACTTTACGAGCAGTACTTC
CDR3 protein: CASSLIVRTSGRLYEQYF

clone size: few
V gene: TRBV7-3
D gene: TRBD1
J gene: TRBJ1-5
CDR3 DNA: TGTGCCAGCAGCTTCTCGACAGGGGTAAGCAATCAGCCCCAGCATTTT
CDR3 protein: CASSFSTGVSNQPQHF

clone size: NA
V gene: TRBV27
D gene: NA
J gene: TRBJ2-1
CDR3 DNA: TGTGCCAGCAGCTTGTGGTCCCTTAGCTCCTACAATGAGCAGTTCTTC
CDR3 protein: CASSLWSLSSYNEQFF

clone size: few
V gene: TRBV6-1
D gene: TRBD1
J gene: TRBJ1-1
CDR3 DNA: TGTGCCAGCATGGGGACAGGAGCTAACACTGAAGCTTTCTTT
CDR3 protein: CASMGTGANTEAFF

clone size: NA
V gene: TRBV28
D gene: TRBD1
J gene: TRBJ2-3
CDR3 DNA: TGTGCCAGCAGTAAGGGGACAGTGCCTGATACGCAGTATTTT
CDR3 protein: CASSKGTVPDTQYF

clone size: many
V gene: TRBV3-1
D gene: NA
J gene: TRBJ2-7
CDR3 DNA: TGTGCCAGCAGCCAAGGGGTTTACGAGCAGTACTTC
CDR3 protein: CASSQGVYEQYF

clone size: few
V gene: TRBV19
D gene: NA
J gene: TRBJ1-5
CDR3 DNA: TGTGCCAGTAGTATAGTGGGACGGCCGGGGCAGCCCCAGCATTTT
CDR3 protein: CASSIVGRPGQPQHF

clone size: few
V gene: TRBV5-1
D gene: NA
J gene: TRBJ2-3
CDR3 DNA: TGCGCCAGCAGCTTGGGACTACTACGCGGGGCAAATACGCAGTATTTT
CDR3 protein: CASSLGLLRGANTQYF

clone size: few
V gene: TRBV29-1
D gene: NA
J gene: TRBJ2-2
CDR3 DNA: TGCAGCGTTGAAGGGATCGGGAGTGTAGCCGGGGAGCTGTTTTTT
CDR3 protein: CSVEGIGSVAGELFF

clone size: NA
V gene: TRBV20-1
D gene: NA
J gene: TRBJ1-6
CDR3 DNA: TGCAGTGCTAGGACTTCCACCCCAAATTCACCCCTCCACTTT
CDR3 protein: CSARTSTPNSPLHF

clone size: NA
V gene: TRBV9
D gene: TRBD2
J gene: TRBJ2-7
CDR3 DNA: TGTGCCAGCAGCTTCTCTAGCGGGGGATCCTACGAGCAGTACTTC
CDR3 protein: CASSFSSGGSYEQYF

clone size: NA
V gene: TRBV20-1
D gene: TRBD2
J gene: TRBJ2-1
CDR3 DNA: TGCAGTGCTAGGGTTTCTCGACTAGCGGGGGGCCGGTTTAATGAGCAGTTCTTC
CDR3 protein: CSARVSRLAGGRFNEQFF

clone size: NA
V gene: TRBV5-1
D gene: TRBD2
J gene: TRBJ2-5
CDR3 DNA: TGCGCCAGCAGCTTGGGAGCGGGAGGTCGAGAGACCCAGTACTTC
CDR3 protein: CASSLGAGGRETQYF

clone size: NA
V gene: TRBV28
D gene: TRBD2
J gene: TRBJ2-7
CDR3 DNA: TGTGCCAGCAGTTTAGGGGAGGGAAGGGGCTCCTACGAGCAGTACTTC
CDR3 protein: CASSLGEGRGSYEQYF

clone size: few
V gene: TRBV6-5
D gene: NA
J gene: TRBJ2-6
CDR3 DNA: TGTGCCAGCAGTTACAAGACAGGAGTGGGCTCGGGGGCCAACGTCCTGACTTTC
CDR3 protein: CASSYKTGVGSGANVLTF

clone size: few
V gene: TRBV9
D gene: NA
J gene: TRBJ2-2
CDR3 DNA: TGTGCCAGCAGCGTAGAGGGGAAATACGCGAACACCGGGGAGCTGTTTTTT
CDR3 protein: CASSVEGKYANTGELFF

clone size: few
V gene: TRBV29-1
D gene: NA
J gene: TRBJ2-1
CDR3 DNA: TGCAGCGTGCAAGGGGTGGAGGGGGCTAGATACAATGAGCAGTTCTTC
CDR3 protein: CSVQGVEGARYNEQFF

clone size: once
V gene: TRBV2
D gene: NA
J gene: TRBJ2-5
CDR3 DNA: TGTGCCAGCAGTGAAAGGCCAGGACAAGAGACCCAGTACTTC
CDR3 protein: CASSERPGQETQYF

clone size: few
V gene: TRBV7-9
D gene: NA
J gene: TRBJ2-5
CDR3 DNA: TGTGCCAGCAGCACCCAGACAGTAGGAGAGACCCAGTACTTC
CDR3 protein: CASSTQTVGETQYF

clone size: NA
V gene: TRBV7-2
D gene: TRBD2
J gene: TRBJ2-1
CDR3 DNA: TGTGCCAGCAGCTCGGCGGCGGGGGGTTACAATGAGCAGTTCTTC
CDR3 protein: CASSSAAGGYNEQFF

clone size: few
V gene: TRBV20-1
D gene: NA
J gene: TRBJ2-5
CDR3 DNA: TGCAGTGCTAGAGCAGGGCAGGGTAAAGAGACCCAGTACTTC
CDR3 protein: CSARAGQGKETQYF

clone size: few
V gene: TRBV5-5
D gene: NA
J gene: TRBJ1-3
CDR3 DNA: TGTGCCAGCAGCTTGTCTGGGGGTGACTCTGGAAACACCATATATTTT
CDR3 protein: CASSLSGGDSGNTIYF

clone size: NA
V gene: TRBV5-1
D gene: NA
J gene: TRBJ2-5
CDR3 DNA: TGCGCCAGCAGCCGAAACAGGGTTCAAGAGACCCAGTACTTC
CDR3 protein: CASSRNRVQETQYF

clone size: NA
V gene: TRBV29-1
D gene: TRBD1
J gene: TRBJ2-5
CDR3 DNA: TGCAGCGTTCGACAGGGGCCCGGGACCCAGTACTTC
CDR3 protein: CSVRQGPGTQYF

clone size: many
V gene: TRBV7-9
D gene: NA
J gene: TRBJ1-1
CDR3 DNA: TGTGCCAGCAGCTGGGCTTTAGGTGAAGCTTTCTTT
CDR3 protein: CASSWALGEAFF

clone size: few
V gene: TRBV7-2
D gene: NA
J gene: TRBJ2-2
CDR3 DNA: TGTGCCAGCAGCTCAAGGGGGGAGCACGGGGAGCTGTTTTTT
CDR3 protein: CASSSRGEHGELFF